Sequencing of this TCR beta chain was carried out in a study of T cell repertoires in cytomegalovirus infection (dated by TCRdb to about 2019). Turning to the overall study: The peptide stimulations were aimed at well-studied HLA-B-restricted epitopes as well as recently identified HLA-C-restricted CMV epitopes, whose presentation resists viral immunomodulation. Donor HLA type was relevant to the analysis, because carriage of CMV infection together with the matching HLA type was indicated by public TCR beta signatures.

The sample holds a few counts of this clonotype. Its antigen is not yet known. Base qualities are not recorded, but no much larger clone differs from it by a single base. Summary of the overall study and its limitations: The ex vivo response was dominated by HLA-C-restricted CMV-specific TCR beta clonotypes, and the single most frequent clonotype in two of eight donors was supplied by these HLA-C-restricted clonotypes. Cumulative frequency of public TCR beta family members discriminated carriers of CMV infection plus the relevant HLA type in this cohort and an independent approximately 350-donor cohort.

The germline V gene encodes CDR1 DFQATT and CDR2 SNEGSKA (reference sequence). V loses 8 bases of germline sequence and J loses 0 bases, and the interval between the two ends is 9 bases. The cysteine opens and the phenylalanine closes a CDR3 of 12 amino acids. Only the CDR3 portion is preserved as DNA: 36 bases, with reading frame beginning at the first base. Instrument on record: Illumina HiSeq 1500. TCRdb applied fastp at Q25 and MiXCR to the public reads, then kept only in-frame beta chains. Rows with a matching CDR3 protein are joined into one entry that keeps the most common DNA and genes. This sample lists 370,000 or so distinct CDR3 sequences; roughly 34% were detected once. The top ten clonotypes cover 13% of the sample. The meaning of the sample's treatment or condition label: in vitro stimulation with specific CMV peptide epitopes to enrich CMV-specific T cells.

The sample here was cultured PBMCs, taken from culture after CMV antigen stimulation. The TCR was taken from a human donor in good health (CMV status not recorded). Some clones in this sample may be carry-over from other donors' samples. The V gene is TRBV20-1 and the J gene is TRBJ2-3; no D gene can be assigned with confidence. The CDR3 region: CSPSDSTDTQYF. The DNA sequence is as follows: TGCAGTCCGAGCGATAGCACAGATACGCAGTATTTT.